This T cell receptor (beta chain) was recovered during a study of T-cell memory formation after mild COVID-19 (TCRdb year 2021). Study-level background: Most TCR sequence clusters were specific to one of the two donors. Longitudinal TCRalpha and TCRbeta repertoire sequencing tracked T-cell clones expanding and contracting after mild COVID-19 in a couple of donors. The cohort comprised two young, previously healthy adult volunteers, one female and one male.

The germline V gene sets CDR1 to LGHNA and CDR2 to YNFKEQ. V and J are truncated by 5 bases and 5 bases respectively, leaving an intervening sequence of 12 bases. The CDR3 runs 13 residues from the cysteine to the phenylalanine. Of all the DNA, just the CDR3 is kept, 39 bases in frame from base 1. PBMCs were isolated by Ficoll-Paque density gradient centrifugation. In this sample, this clonotype turned up a few times. Its target antigen remains unknown. Per-base quality was not reported, and no clone a single base away is much larger than it. Reads for this sample came from an Illumina NovaSeq 6000. cDNA libraries for TCRalpha and TCRbeta were prepared by 5'RACE using constant-segment primers, with sample barcodes and unique molecular identifiers added. Trizol reagent was used to extract RNA from every sample. Library amplification was performed in two PCR steps, and a second sample barcode and Illumina TruSeq adapters were introduced in the second step. Sequencing of the libraries was done on an Illumina NovaSeq, producing 2 x 150 bp paired-end reads. Concerning the study's data processing: Reads were demultiplexed and collapsed into UMI-guided consensus sequences with migec v1.2.7. Using mixcr v2.1.11, UMI consensuses were aligned to TRA and TRB V and J templates and then assembled into clonotypes. A clonotype was counted as expanded or contracted only when both edgeR and NoisET called the clonotype significant, with the noise models trained on biological replicates. For edgeR calls, a false discovery rate-adjusted p below 0.01 and a log2 fold-change threshold of 1 were applied. PCA with hierarchical clustering of max-normalized trajectories of the 1000 most abundant clonotypes was used as exploratory dynamics analysis. Each responding clone was given a CD4 or CD8 phenotype based on the CD4+ and CD8+ repertoires, which had been sequenced separately. TCRdb handled the public reads itself, with Q25 trimming in fastp and clone calling in MiXCR, and kept productive beta chains. All rows with the same CDR3 protein become a single entry with the most common DNA and genes. The V and J calls, along with clone size, are taken from TCRdb and not from the paper's own processing. Within this sample are around 200,000 distinct CDR3 sequences, with 9.5% to 10% of them counted one time only. The biggest ten clones account for 3% to 4% of the sample.

What the study reported, not specific to this receptor: Contracting CD4+ clones turned up mainly in the CM and EM memory subsets, whereas EMRA was where CD8+ clones were enriched. Whether the second-wave clones peaking on day 37 were SARS-CoV-2 specific was not confirmed. Only two mild cases were covered by the study, and larger cohorts that include severe cases with pre-infection samples were considered necessary. Clones that contracted from day 15 to 85 showed balanced CD4/CD8 phenotypes, whereas a second wave of clones that expanded from day 15 to 37 leaned towards CD4+. Some responding clones were detected in pre-infection memory, which suggested that pre-existing cross-reactive memory T cells had joined the SARS-CoV-2 response.

The V and J segments used are TRBV4-2 and TRBJ2-5; no D gene call is confident. The sequencing input was PBMCs or a T cell subset sorted from them (not recorded which). This receptor was taken from a man between 18 and 29 years old who had mild COVID-19 (a few samples of this study predate the infection). The sample titles of this study are shuffled in the database, so cell type and time point are left out; the donor was told from shared clones. The CDR3 has the sequence CASSSDEEETQYF. Here is the DNA: TGTGCCAGCAGCTCAGACGAAGAGGAGACCCAGTACTTC.